The present T cell receptor beta chain was sequenced within a study of cytomegalovirus exposure and HLA in healthy donors. With 60 Vbeta and 13 Jbeta primers, the PCR was carried out. Sequenced by immunoSEQ multiplex PCR; TCRdb stores in-frame clones only, minus some. The table has around 150,000 clones, roughly 80% seen once. Concerning this clone: Antigen unknown.

The CDR3 consists of 16 residues. Study-wide findings and caveats: Indistinguishable V segments such as TRBV6-2 and TRBV6-3 were excluded. Researchers had no immune exposure information except CMV serostatus available. TCR beta V segments were, for the most part, productive about 87% or about 30% of the time in an earlier analysis.

This chain uses TRBV21-1 with TRBJ2-7; whether TRBD1, the table's D call, matches the DNA was not checked. TRBV21-1 is tagged as a pseudogene. Sequencing was done on a sample of PBMCs. This receptor was identified in a woman in her 30s in good health and CMV-seropositive. The CDR3 DNA is TGTGCCAGCAGGAGAAAGGTTAAGGACAGGGCCTACGAGCAGTACTTC. Protein sequence: CASRRKVKDRAYEQYF.